Listed below are T cell receptor beta chains from one sample, sequenced in a study of cytotoxic CD8 clonotypes in ibrutinib-treated CLL. The table came from immunoSEQ multiplex PCR; TCRdb's copy has only in-frame clones and leaves some out. Of under 200,000 clones detected, 81% appear once; the ten largest clones hold over 2%. Sequencing used PBMCs, obtained after 12 months of ibrutinib treatment. These TCRs come from a human donor with chronic lymphocytic leukemia. CDR3s include the opening cysteine and the closing phenylalanine or tryptophan. D genes are given only for firm matches. Clone size appears in some rows only: once, few, many, or a class for an expanded clone.

d_gene,j_gene,v_gene,abundance,CDR3nt,CDR3aa
TRBD2,TRBJ2-1,TRBV5-1,NA,TGCGCCAGCAGCTGGAGACGACTAGCGGCCAACAATGAGCAGTTCTTC,CASSWRRLAANNEQFF
NA,TRBJ2-7,TRBV11-3,NA,TGTGCCAGCAGCCTACAGGGATCCTACGAGCAGTACTTC,CASSLQGSYEQYF
NA,TRBJ2-5,TRBV18,few,TGTGCCAGCTCACCACCGGAACTAGCTGGAGAGACCCAGTACTTC,CASSPPELAGETQYF
TRBD1,TRBJ1-1,TRBV28,NA,TGTGCCAGCAGAACTCCAGGGGGCTTTGAAGCTTTCTTT,CASRTPGGFEAFF
TRBD1,TRBJ2-7,TRBV19,NA,TGTGCCAGTAGTGTCGGACAGGCCAGGGGCGAGCAGTACTTC,CASSVGQARGEQYF
TRBD1,TRBJ1-2,TRBV5-1,NA,TGCGCCAGCAGCGGGACAGGGAGCTCTTCTAACTATGGCTACACCTTC,CASSGTGSSSNYGYTF
TRBD2,TRBJ2-5,TRBV5-6,few,TGTGCCAGCAGCTTGGGGACTAGCGAAGAGACCCAGTACTTC,CASSLGTSEETQYF
TRBD2,TRBJ2-1,TRBV9,NA,TGTGCCAGCAGCGTAGCTGCGGGAGGGTACAATGAGCAGTTCTTC,CASSVAAGGYNEQFF
TRBD1,TRBJ1-5,TRBV6-1,NA,TGTGCCAGCAGCGGCACAGGGGGAGAGCAGCCCCAGCATTTT,CASSGTGGEQPQHF
NA,TRBJ1-2,TRBV5-8,NA,TGTGCCAGCAGCCAAAGTCGGTATGGCTACACCTTC,CASSQSRYGYTF
NA,TRBJ2-2,TRBV5-6,NA,TGTGCCAGCAGCTTGGGGGGACGGGGGTCACCGAACACCGGGGAGCTGTTTTTT,CASSLGGRGSPNTGELFF
NA,TRBJ2-2,TRBV4-1,once,TGCGCCAGCAGCCAAGGATACGAGAACACCGGGGAGCTGTTTTTT,CASSQGYENTGELFF
NA,TRBJ1-5,TRBV4-1,few,TGCGCCAGCAGCCAAATACAGGGATATCAGCCCCAGCATTTT,CASSQIQGYQPQHF
NA,TRBJ1-1,TRBV7-8,once,TGTGCCAGCAGCACCATTCGGACACGGAACACTGAAGCTTTCTTT,CASSTIRTRNTEAFF
NA,TRBJ1-2,TRBV4-1,NA,TGCGCCAGCAGCTTAAACACCTTAGCGTCCCCAAATGGCTACACCTTC,CASSLNTLASPNGYTF
TRBD1,TRBJ2-3,TRBV28,NA,TGTGCCAGCAGTACCGGGACAGGGGGGAGCACAGATACGCAGTATTTT,CASSTGTGGSTDTQYF
NA,TRBJ1-2,TRBV28,NA,TGTGCCAGCAGCTTCCCCTCTGGGAATGGCTACACCTTC,CASSFPSGNGYTF
NA,TRBJ2-7,TRBV10-3,NA,TGTGCCATCAGTGAGTCTGGAGGATCATACCCCGAGCAGTACTTC,CAISESGGSYPEQYF
NA,TRBJ2-1,TRBV18,NA,TGTGCCAGCTCACCCGACAGTTCCAATGAGCAGTTCTTC,CASSPDSSNEQFF
NA,TRBJ1-1,TRBV7-9,NA,TGTGCCAGCAGCGAGGGCGGGGGCGCGGGCACTGAAGCTTTCTTT,CASSEGGGAGTEAFF
TRBD1,TRBJ1-3,TRBV27,NA,TGTGCCAGCAGTTTCAGGGGGGACTCTGGAAACACCATATATTTT,CASSFRGDSGNTIYF
NA,TRBJ2-2,TRBV5-1,NA,TGCGCCAGCAGCTTGGTCCCCGAACAACCCGGGGAGCTGTTTTTT,CASSLVPEQPGELFF
TRBD2,TRBJ2-5,TRBV5-1,NA,TGCGCCAGCAGGACTAGCGGGGATAAAGAGACCCAGTACTTC,CASRTSGDKETQYF
NA,TRBJ1-1,TRBV18,once,TGTGCCAGCTCATTGGGAGCGAACACTGAAGCTTTCTTT,CASSLGANTEAFF
TRBD2,TRBJ2-7,TRBV29-1,NA,TGCAGCGTTGAAAAGCGGGAGAACTTTGGAGAGCAGTACTTC,CSVEKRENFGEQYF
TRBD2,TRBJ2-5,TRBV28,NA,TGTGCCAGCAGTTATCAGGCTAGCGGGAGTCAAGAGACCCAGTACTTC,CASSYQASGSQETQYF
NA,TRBJ2-3,TRBV20-1,NA,TGCAGTGCTAGATCAGATACGCAGTATTTT,CSARSDTQYF
TRBD1,TRBJ1-2,TRBV5-1,NA,TGCGCCAGCAGCTTTCTCGACAGGGGTCTTATCTATGGCTACACCTTC,CASSFLDRGLIYGYTF
NA,TRBJ2-3,TRBV5-5,once,TGTGCCAGCAGCTTCGGAGGGGCGTCCAACACAGATACGCAGTATTTT,CASSFGGASNTDTQYF
NA,TRBJ2-7,TRBV7-2,NA,TGTGCCAGCAGCTCCCTTTCGACAGCTCGCGAGCAGTACTTC,CASSSLSTAREQYF
NA,TRBJ1-1,TRBV6-6,NA,TGTGCCAGCAGTTACTCGGCAAAAGGTAACACTGAAGCTTTCTTT,CASSYSAKGNTEAFF
TRBD1,TRBJ1-6,TRBV25-1,NA,TGTGCCAGCAGTGAACACAGGGGCTCTGCGCATTCACCCCTCCACTTT,CASSEHRGSAHSPLHF
NA,TRBJ2-4,TRBV4-3,NA,TGCGCCAGCAGCCAAGGCCGATTCGACGGGGACATTCAGTACTTC,CASSQGRFDGDIQYF
TRBD2,TRBJ2-5,TRBV2,NA,TGTGCCAGCAGAGGGGAGGGGGAGACCCAGTACTTC,CASRGEGETQYF